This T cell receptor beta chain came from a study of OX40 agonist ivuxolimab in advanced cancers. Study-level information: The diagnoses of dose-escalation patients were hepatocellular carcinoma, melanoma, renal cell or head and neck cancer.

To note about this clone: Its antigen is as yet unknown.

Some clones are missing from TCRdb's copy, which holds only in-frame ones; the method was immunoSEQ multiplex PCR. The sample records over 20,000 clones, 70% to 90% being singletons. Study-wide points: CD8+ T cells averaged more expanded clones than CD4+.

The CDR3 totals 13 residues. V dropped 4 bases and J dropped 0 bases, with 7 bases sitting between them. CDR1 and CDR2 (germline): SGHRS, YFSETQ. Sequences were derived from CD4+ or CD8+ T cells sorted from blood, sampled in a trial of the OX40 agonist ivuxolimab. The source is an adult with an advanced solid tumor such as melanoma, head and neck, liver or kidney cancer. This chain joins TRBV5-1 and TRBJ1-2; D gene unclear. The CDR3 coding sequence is TGCGCCAGCAGCGGGTCCTCTAACTATGGCTACACCTTC. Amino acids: CASSGSSNYGYTF.